This T cell receptor beta chain stems from a study of blood T cell repertoires in COVID-19 (TCRdb year 2020). About the study as a whole: Collaborator samples came from the United States, Italy and Spain and covered acute and convalescent phases of COVID-19. The prospective study material was composed of cDNA or gDNA derived from T cells, B-cell-depleted T cells, or PBMCs. The dataset comprised deeply sampled blood TCRbeta repertoires from subjects exposed to, actively infected with, or recovered from COVID-19. The repertoires were made available in a free public database intended to serve as a resource for research on the immune response to SARS-CoV-2. The samples were drawn from the first 160 participants of the ongoing ImmuneRACE study and from some 1,300 subjects provided by 6 global collaborators. Sample metadata almost always included a de-identified subject ID, COVID-19 status, age in years and sex. Where available, HLA class I and class II types were obtained from metadata supplied by the sample provider rather than from assay-based typing.

In the prospective study, participants were about 18 to 95 years old, resided in about two dozen geographic areas of the United States, and were enrolled through a virtual design. In the prospective study, cohorts were assigned on the basis of participant-reported clinical history obtained from a screening survey and a study questionnaire. Each participant in the prospective study had whole blood, serum and a nasopharyngeal or oropharyngeal swab collected by mobile phlebotomists. Prospective study participants could optionally give additional blood draws and questionnaires over an approximately two-month period. Prospective study blood samples were shipped either frozen or at room temperature before DNA extraction. Including cysteine and phenylalanine, the CDR3 has 20 amino acids. Of the read, only the CDR3 DNA is kept; its 60 bases are in frame from base 1. Germline trimming amounts to 1 base on V and 2 bases on J, with 12 as the count of junction bases outside the gene matches. Looking up the germline V gene yields CDR1 KGHSH and CDR2 LQKENI.

The paper's findings and limits, for the study overall: How much clinical and demographic metadata was included differed by source and by participant, and the metadata was provided uncurated.

As concerns this clone: There is no known antigen for this receptor. Qualities for individual bases were not recorded, and no much larger clone is one base off.

The immunoSEQ Assay, a bias-controlled multiplex PCR, was used to amplify TCRbeta CDR3 regions from genomic DNA. As for the authors' bioinformatics: The number of nucleated cells in each sample was estimated by amplification of reference gene primers within the assay. To quantify the absolute abundance of each unique TCRbeta CDR3 rearrangement, sequence reads were collapsed and filtered. For each sample, productive Simpson clonality was calculated by taking the square root of Simpson's diversity index across productive rearrangements. What TCRdb holds here is the immuneACCESS table cut down to in-frame rearrangements. Part of the clones is not present; checked against another copy, under half of the missing clones reflect an unresolved V gene, and the others are unexplained. V and J calls and clone size are given by that table; D and trimming were obtained from the DNA. The sample table records fewer than 350,000 clones; just over 90% of these occur just once. The ten top clones hold over 2% of the sample.

The material sequenced was PBMCs or T cells enriched from blood (not recorded which). This sequence was found in a woman aged 40 to 50 with acute COVID-19. The chain is assembled from TRBV18 and TRBJ2-6; 9 middle bases align to TRBD2. The CDR3 has the sequence CASSPQVSSGIVAGANVLTF. The nucleotide sequence reads as follows: TGTGCCAGCTCACCACAAGTCTCTAGCGGGATAGTGGCTGGGGCCAACGTCCTGACTTTC.